The 16 T cell receptor beta chains reported below all come from one sample, sequenced in a study of healthy donors' naive CD4 and CD8 T cells. A linear amplification protocol produced the TCR libraries from 500 ng of total RNA. TCRdb reprocessed the reads with MiXCR, giving one entry per CDR3 protein. The sample includes 200,000 or so distinct CDR3 sequences, over 60% of them seen just once. The sample was naive CD4+ and CD8+ T cells sorted from blood, pooled from several donors. These receptors all come from a pool of human donors in good health; the sample pools cells from several healthy donors.

The gene calls are TRBV20-1 and TRBJ2-1, with 8 bases that match TRBD2. The V and J ends lost 1 base and 4 bases, in that order; junction bases with no gene match: 6. CDR1 DFQATT and CDR2 SNEGSKA come from the germline V gene (reference sequence). The CDR3 has 15 residues. The CDR3 spells CSARGQLADYNEQFF. CDR3 nucleotide sequence: TGCAGTGCTAGAGGTCAACTAGCGGATTACAATGAGCAGTTCTTC.

The V gene is TRBV27, the J gene TRBJ1-1; a possible D gene is TRBD1 (5 bases). Germline V gene data show CDR1 as MNHEY and CDR2 as SMNVEV (reference sequence). The CDR3 is made up of 14 amino acids. Deletions cut 6 bases from V and 0 bases from J, with 11 bases between. CDR3 in DNA: TGTGCCAGCAGATCCCAGGGAATGAACACTGAAGCTTTCTTT. Its protein is CASRSQGMNTEAFF.

In its sample, this clonotype was seen once. The rearrangement uses TRBV29-1 and TRBJ1-1; D is possibly TRBD1 (6 bases). In germline, CDR1 is SQVTM, CDR2 ANQGSEA. The CDR3 consists of 14 residues. V was shortened by 6 bases and J by 6 bases, with 20 bases between the two germline ends. Here the CDR3 reads CSVAVRGATPEAFF. The DNA for the CDR3 is TGCAGCGTCGCAGTCAGGGGCGCGACCCCTGAAGCTTTCTTT.

This clonotype was seen a few times. This chain connects TRBV29-1 to TRBJ1-2; D is uncertain. The CDR3 covers 12 residues. Between the trimmed V and J ends, which lost 6 bases and 8 bases, there was a span of 16 bases. The germline V gene encodes CDR1 SQVTM and CDR2 ANQGSEA. The CDR3 protein is CSVGVSDRGYTF. For the CDR3, the DNA is TGCAGCGTGGGTGTCTCGGATCGGGGCTACACCTTC.

This chain connects TRBV20-1 to TRBJ2-1; TRBD2 matches 9 bases. The CDR3 consists of 15 residues. V shed 1 base, J shed 9 bases, and the junction held 10 bases outside the gene matches. Germline V lookup: CDR1 DFQATT, CDR2 SNEGSKA (reference sequence). CDR3 sequence: CSARVFSGRGSEQFF. The CDR3, as DNA: TGCAGTGCTAGAGTTTTTAGCGGGAGAGGAAGTGAGCAGTTCTTC.

V is TRBV29-1 and J is TRBJ1-1; D remains ambiguous. Germline V gene data show CDR1 as SQVTM and CDR2 as ANQGSEA. Trimming left V 0 bases short and J 1 base short, with 9 bases between. The CDR3 extends over 14 amino acids. Written as DNA, the CDR3 is TGCAGCGTTGAAGAAGTACAGAAGAACACTGAAGCTTTCTTT. It is translated as CSVEEVQKNTEAFF.

This clonotype has just a few counts. This chain uses TRBV4-3 with TRBJ1-1; D not certain. Germline V gene lookup returns CDR1 LGHNA and CDR2 YSLEER. The CDR3 sequence is 15 residues long. Between the trimmed V and J ends, which lost 1 base and 0 bases, there was a span of 9 bases. The CDR3 protein is CASSQATLMNTEAFF. As DNA, the CDR3 is TGCGCCAGCAGCCAAGCGACCCTCATGAACACTGAAGCTTTCTTT.

This CDR3 reads CASSYARDSYKNTEAFF. The CDR3 DNA sequence: TGCGCCAGCAGTTATGCTCGGGACAGCTATAAGAACACTGAAGCTTTCTTT. The J gene is TRBJ1-1, the V gene TRBV5-1; 7 bases align to TRBD1. Germline CDR1 SGHRS, CDR2 YFSETQ. The CDR3 is 17 residues long. J gave up 1 base and V 5 bases, and 14 bases lay outside the gene matches.

The chain links TRBV29-1 to TRBJ2-7; D is undetermined. Trimming stripped 0 bases from V and 3 bases from J, with 9 bases between. Germline lookup yields CDR1 SQVTM and CDR2 ANQGSEA. The CDR3 spans 13 residues. CDR3 residues: CSVEDPLSYEQYF. CDR3 sequence (DNA): TGCAGCGTTGAAGATCCCCTAAGCTACGAGCAGTACTTC.

This chain links TRBV19 with TRBJ1-1; possible D gene TRBD1, 6 bases. Trimming removed 3 bases at V and 1 base at J, with 15 bases between. This CDR3 spans 16 amino acids. Germline V lookup: CDR1 LNHDA, CDR2 SQIVND (reference sequence). The CDR3 sequence is CASSIWTAFQNTEAFF. Written as DNA, the CDR3 is TGTGCCAGTAGTATCTGGACAGCTTTTCAGAACACTGAAGCTTTCTTT. Variable domain in full (rest from reference TRBV19 and TRBJ1-1): DGGITQSPKYLFRKEGQNVTLSCEQNLNHDAMYWYRQDPGQGLRLIYYSQIVNDFQKGDIAEGYSVSREKKESFPLTVTSAQKNPTAFYLCASSIWTAFQNTEAFFGQGTRLTVV.

This clonotype was picked up a small number of times. In nucleotides, the CDR3 is TGTGCCAGCAGCTACCACCCAGGGCACGTCTACGAGCAGTACTTC. It translates to CASSYHPGHVYEQYF. This sequence joins TRBV7-8 and TRBJ2-7, with D maybe TRBD1 (5 bases). V was clipped by 4 bases and J by 3 bases, with 16 bases between them. Germline V gives CDR1 SGHVS, CDR2 FQNEAQ. The CDR3 runs to 15 residues.

This clonotype turned up a few times. The chain employs TRBV11-2 and TRBJ2-5, with D uncertain. The CDR3 length is 12 residues. The germline V and J ends were trimmed by 0 bases and 4 bases, with 3 bases remaining between them. In germline, CDR1 is SGHAT, CDR2 FQNNGV. The CDR3 coding sequence is TGTGCCAGCAGCTTAGATCGAGAGACCCAGTACTTC. This encodes CASSLDRETQYF.

V and J are TRBV29-1 and TRBJ2-7; D is undetermined. This CDR3 region has 16 residues. With 5 bases removed from V and 1 base from J, the gap between germline ends came to 21 bases. The V gene's germline CDR1 is SQVTM and CDR2 ANQGSEA. DNA of the CDR3: TGCAGCGTTATACTGCAGCAGGAGTTTGCATCCTACGAGCAGTACTTC. Encoded protein: CSVILQQEFASYEQYF.

The DNA of the CDR3 is TGTGCCAGCAGAGAGGGCCCCCCTATGGATACGCAGTATTTT. Amino acid sequence: CASREGPPMDTQYF. The chain links TRBV12-3 or TRBV12-4 to TRBJ2-3; D is perhaps TRBD2 (5 bases). The CDR3 covers 14 residues. V was clipped by 6 bases and J by 6 bases, with 16 bases between them.

This clonotype was observed once. This chain links TRBV5-1 with TRBJ2-7; 7 bases map to TRBD2. This CDR3 is built from 18 residues. Germline V lookup: CDR1 SGHRS, CDR2 YFSETQ. V shed 4 bases, J shed 4 bases, and the junction held 20 bases outside the gene matches. This chain's CDR3 is CASSPRRGDYPVSYEQYF. The CDR3 bases are TGCGCCAGCAGCCCCCGAAGAGGGGACTACCCCGTCTCTTACGAGCAGTACTTC. Complete variable domain (other parts from reference TRBV5-1 and TRBJ2-7): KAGVTQTPRYLIKTRGQQVTLSCSPISGHRSVSWYQQTPGQGLQFLFEYFSETQRNKGNFPGRFSGRQFSNSRSEMNVSTLELGDSALYLCASSPRRGDYPVSYEQYFGPGTRLTVT.

The rearrangement links TRBV29-1 to TRBJ1-1; D not resolved. Germline assignment: CDR1 SQVTM and CDR2 ANQGSEA. CDR3 length: 12 residues. Trimming took 7 bases from V and 1 from J, leaving 10 bases between them. The CDR3 sequence is CSARFGNTEAFF. CDR3 sequence (DNA): TGCAGCGCCAGGTTCGGGAACACTGAAGCTTTCTTT.